A single sample is the source of the 8 T cell receptor beta chains below, sequenced in a study of beta chain features in type 1 diabetes (dated 2018 in TCRdb). The method was the immunoSEQ multiplex PCR assay. The entire amount of isolated RNA was reverse transcribed using the High Capacity cDNA Reverse Transcription Kit, so the sequenced TCRB transcripts were expressed ones. The table comes from immuneACCESS by way of TCRdb, which keeps in-frame sequences with V and J called. Part of the clones is missing from these tables; in studies checked, under half for an unresolved V gene and the rest for unknown reasons. This sample lists about 230,000 clones; 7.5% to 10% were detected once. Of the sample, approximately 0.03% falls within the top ten clones. The sequenced sample consisted of naive CD4+ T cells from blood. The cell subset or site label on this specimen signifies: true naive CD4+ T cells. These receptors originate from a young woman in good health.

This clone came up a few times. This chain uses TRBV12-2 with TRBJ2-1; no DNA check was done on the table's D call, TRBD2. TRBV12-2 is given as a pseudogene. This CDR3 is built from 13 residues. CDR3 sequence reads: CASPSLCRNEQFF. The CDR3 DNA is TGTGCAAGTCCCTCCCTGTGTCGCAATGAGCAGTTCTTC.

The chain is built from TRBV4-1 and TRBJ1-2; D not resolved. CDR3 length: 15 residues. Germline V gene data show CDR1 as MGHRA and CDR2 as YSYEKL. The V end lost 0 bases, the J end lost 2 bases, and 10 bases lay between the germline ends. CDR3: CASSQEALPNYGYTF. The DNA for the CDR3 is TGCGCCAGCAGCCAAGAAGCCCTCCCGAACTATGGCTACACCTTC.

This clone has more than one count but fewer than ten. This chain links TRBV6-1 with TRBJ2-1; 12 positions agree with TRBD2. The V gene end was trimmed by 2 bases and the J gene end by 1 base; junction bases not matched to a gene: 6. Per the germline V gene, CDR1 is MNHNS and CDR2 is SASEGT. CDR3 length: 18 residues. Written as DNA, the CDR3 is TGTGCCAGCAGTGAATATTATGGACTAGCGGGGTCCTACAATGAGCAGTTCTTC. This sequence encodes CASSEYYGLAGSYNEQFF.

The chain has TRBV6-5 and TRBJ2-4; 10 bases agree with TRBD1. The germline V gene encodes CDR1 MNHEY and CDR2 SVGAGI. The junction had 2 bases not matched to a gene; V was cut back by 2 bases and J by 7 bases. The CDR3 has 14 residues. The CDR3 nucleotides are TGTGCCAGCAGTTACGGGGGACAGGGGAACATTCAGTACTTC. It is translated as CASSYGGQGNIQYF.

This clone has just a few counts. This CDR3 is CASSRGSTEAFF. In DNA, the CDR3 is TGTGCCAGCAGCCGGGGGAGCACTGAAGCTTTCTTT. This rearrangement joins TRBV27 to TRBJ1-1; D may be TRBD1 (5 bases). This CDR3 spans 12 amino acids. Trimming shortened V by 6 bases and J by 4 bases, and 9 bases separated the two germline ends. Germline CDR1 reads MNHEY; CDR2 reads SMNVEV (reference sequence).

The chain is built from TRBV30 and TRBJ2-4; 8 bases are shared with TRBD2. CDR1 and CDR2 from the germline V gene are GTSNPN and SVGIG (reference sequence). Trimming took 0 bases from V and 3 from J; bases not matched to a gene: 10. The CDR3 runs 17 residues. CDR3 in DNA: TGTGCCTGGAGTGTAGGGCTAACTAGCGGCCTCAAAAACATTCAGTACTTC. As protein: CAWSVGLTSGLKNIQYF.

This clone was counted between two and nine times. The chain recombines TRBV9 with TRBJ2-7, with 7 bases lining up with TRBD1. V lost 3 bases and J lost 5; bases outside the gene matches: 8. The CDR3 extends over 14 amino acids. Germline V lookup: CDR1 SGDLS, CDR2 YYNGEE. CDR3 amino acids: CASSGRQGPHEQYF. CDR3 in DNA: TGTGCCAGCAGCGGGAGACAGGGACCCCACGAGCAGTACTTC.

This clone was counted between two and nine times. The chain couples TRBV7-9 to TRBJ1-6, with D hard to call. V was cut by 5 bases and J by 7 bases, with 12 bases left in between. CDR3 size: 14 residues. Germline V gene data show CDR1 as SEHNR and CDR2 as FQNEAQ (reference sequence). CDR3 DNA: TGTGCCAGCAGCGCGGATACGGGAAATTCACCCCTCCACTTT. It encodes CASSADTGNSPLHF.